These T cell receptor beta chains were read from a single sample in a study of OX40 agonist ivuxolimab in advanced cancers. Only in-frame clones appear in the TCRdb table, and some are missing; sequencing was by immunoSEQ multiplex PCR. The data show 95,000 to 150,000 clones, approximately 90% seen once. The sample here was CD4+ or CD8+ T cells sorted from blood, taken in a trial of the OX40 agonist ivuxolimab. Receptors were obtained from an adult with an advanced solid tumor such as melanoma, head and neck, liver or kidney cancer. Both conserved end residues are trimmed from each CDR3.

v_gene	j_gene	CDR3aa
TRBV7-2	TRBJ1-3	ASSLMTFSGNTIY
TRBV6-5	TRBJ1-1	ASSYSIGSANTEAF
TRBV7-2	TRBJ2-5	ASSGPGGRETQY
TRBV7-2	TRBJ1-2	ASSSRATGNYGYT
TRBV6-5	TRBJ1-3	ASGTRNTIY
TRBV4-1	TRBJ2-3	ASRDRGPTDTQY
TRBV5-8	TRBJ1-1	ASSLGEMNTEAF
TRBV5-4	TRBJ1-2	ASSLDPRAYNYGYT
TRBV5-4	TRBJ2-5	ASTTGGTGTVGETQY
TRBV5-1	TRBJ2-7	ASSSSGQGGYEQY
TRBV6-1	TRBJ1-2	ASSEEALGDT
TRBV20-1	TRBJ1-2	SARTSN
TRBV4-1	TRBJ1-5	ASSQEAGVGNQPQH
TRBV30	TRBJ1-3	AWRVRGSGNTIY
TRBV11-2	TRBJ2-7	ASSVTGFHEQY
TRBV30	TRBJ2-1	AWSLAGGQGEQF
TRBV28	TRBJ2-7	ASSLLRYEQY
TRBV19	TRBJ2-6	ASMGRGTNVLT
TRBV6-5	TRBJ2-7	ASPIPGQGAREQY
TRBV18	TRBJ2-1	ASSLIRDRVTNEQF
TRBV7-2	TRBJ2-7	ASSLTQGSYEQY
TRBV7-2	TRBJ1-1	ASSLALESTEAF
TRBV18	TRBJ2-1	ASSLTLAGGPGGEQF
TRBV10-3	TRBJ1-1	AISSGQGAPAF
TRBV11-2	TRBJ1-1	ASSLDPGTGGTEAF
TRBV28	TRBJ2-5	ASRTPEGLKETQY
TRBV7-8	TRBJ1-5	ASSLARTGSQPQH
TRBV7-2	TRBJ2-3	ASSLIGSTDTQY
TRBV2	TRBJ1-5	ASSDQDRTPKVNQPQH
TRBV10-3	TRBJ2-7	AISGSSTGGTYEQY
TRBV5-1	TRBJ2-3	ASGRLAVPDTQY
TRBV6-5	TRBJ1-1	ASREWNTEAF
TRBV19	TRBJ2-7	ASSNHRAEQY
TRBV5-1	TRBJ2-1	ASSPGGANSYNEQF
TRBV7-3	TRBJ2-1	ASSPQAGGYNEQF
TRBV18	TRBJ2-5	ASSLDGQGGRGQY